Shown below are 2 T cell receptor beta chains from a single sample sequenced in a study of T cells in Graves' hyperthyroidism and ophthalmopathy. The investigators amplified TCR beta CDR3 regions from RNA transcripts. First-round RT-PCR targeting the TCR CDR3 was performed with the HTBI primer set. TCRdb re-derived calls from the multiplex PCR reads in MiXCR, one entry per CDR3 protein. The repertoire holds under 350,000 distinct CDR3 sequences, 15% to 20% seen once, with roughly 50% in the top ten. What was sequenced was blood. All receptors derive from a woman aged 55-69 years with Graves' ophthalmopathy.

This clonotype was detected many times. This sequence joins TRBV28 and TRBJ1-4; unclear D gene. Trimming cost V 8 bases and J 10 bases, with 17 bases left between them. This CDR3 contains 13 residues. The germline V gene encodes CDR1 MDHEN and CDR2 SYDVKM. The CDR3 nucleotides read TGTGCCAGCTGGTCCCCGGGGATTGGAAAACTGTTTTTT. It translates to CASWSPGIGKLFF.

The chain couples TRBV6-1 to TRBJ2-1, with a weak D call TRBD2 (6 bases). The CDR3 loop spans 13 amino acids. Germline V CDR1 and CDR2: MNHNS, SASEGT. The V end was cut by 3 bases, the J end by 15 bases, with 18 bases between. DNA of the CDR3: TGTGCCAGCAGTGAGGCGGCGGGGAGAAGGGGGTTCTTC. Translation: CASSEAAGRRGFF.